This T cell receptor beta chain was obtained from a study of blood T cell repertoires in COVID-19. The overall study: Whether acute or convalescent, the COVID-19 samples came from the United States, Italy and Spain. The cDNA or gDNA used as material had been derived from T cells, B-cell-depleted T cells, or PBMCs.

In the source study's methods: Nucleated cell number was recorded as an estimate derived from reference gene primer amplification. This table comes from immunoSEQ multiplex PCR, and its TCRdb copy is limited to in-frame clones, with some not included. The DNA gave D and trimming, while V, J and clone size come from that table. The repertoire consists of some 160,000 clones, with more than 70% occurring once and the leading ten covering 4.5% to 6%. The sample holds one count of this clone. The CDR3 length is 14 residues. V shed 6 bases and J 3 bases; nucleotides not matched to a gene: 5. Germline assignment: CDR1 LGHDT and CDR2 YNNKEL (reference sequence).

Sample: peripheral blood. The gene calls are TRBV3-1 (or the pseudogene TRBV3-2) and TRBJ2-7, with TRBD1 matching over 10 bases. This clonotype was obtained from a woman aged 50 to 60 with acute or convalescent COVID-19. The CDR3 region is CASSERDRGYEQYF. Here the CDR3 DNA reads TGTGCCAGCAGTGAGAGGGACAGGGGCTACGAGCAGTACTTC.